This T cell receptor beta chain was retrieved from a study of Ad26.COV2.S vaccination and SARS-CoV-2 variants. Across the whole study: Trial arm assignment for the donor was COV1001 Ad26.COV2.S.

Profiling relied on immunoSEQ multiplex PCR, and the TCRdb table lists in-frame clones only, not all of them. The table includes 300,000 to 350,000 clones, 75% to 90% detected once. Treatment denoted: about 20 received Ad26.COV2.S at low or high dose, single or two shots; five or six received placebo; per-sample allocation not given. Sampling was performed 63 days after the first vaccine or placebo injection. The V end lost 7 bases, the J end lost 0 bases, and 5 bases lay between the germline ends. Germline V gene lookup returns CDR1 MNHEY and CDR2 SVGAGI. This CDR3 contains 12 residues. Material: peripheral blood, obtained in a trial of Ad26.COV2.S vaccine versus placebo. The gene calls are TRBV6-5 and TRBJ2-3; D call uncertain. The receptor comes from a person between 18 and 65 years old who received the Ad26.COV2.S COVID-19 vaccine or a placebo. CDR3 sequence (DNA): TGTGCCAGCACCGGGAGCACAGATACGCAGTATTTT. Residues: CASTGSTDTQYF.